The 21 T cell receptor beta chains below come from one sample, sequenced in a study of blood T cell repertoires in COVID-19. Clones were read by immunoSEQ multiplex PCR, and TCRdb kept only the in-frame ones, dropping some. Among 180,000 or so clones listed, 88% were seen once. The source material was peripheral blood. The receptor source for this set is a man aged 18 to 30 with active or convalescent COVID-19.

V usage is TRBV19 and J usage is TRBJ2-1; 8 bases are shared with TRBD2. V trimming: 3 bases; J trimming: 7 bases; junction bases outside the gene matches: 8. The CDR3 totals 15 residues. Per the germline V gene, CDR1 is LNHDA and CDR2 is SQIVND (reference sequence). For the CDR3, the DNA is TGTGCCAGTAGTATTTTAGCGGGGTATCTTAATGAGCAGTTCTTC. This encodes CASSILAGYLNEQFF. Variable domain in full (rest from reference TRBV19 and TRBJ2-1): DGGITQSPKYLFRKEGQNVTLSCEQNLNHDAMYWYRQDPGQGLRLIYYSQIVNDFQKGDIAEGYSVSREKKESFPLTVTSAQKNPTAFYLCASSILAGYLNEQFFGPGTRLTVL.

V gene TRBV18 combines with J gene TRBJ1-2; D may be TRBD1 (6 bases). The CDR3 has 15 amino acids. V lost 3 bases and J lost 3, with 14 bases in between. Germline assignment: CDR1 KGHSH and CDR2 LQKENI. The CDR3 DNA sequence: TGTGCCAGCTCACCGGCGGGGGGCATGGACTATGGCTACACCTTC. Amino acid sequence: CASSPAGGMDYGYTF.

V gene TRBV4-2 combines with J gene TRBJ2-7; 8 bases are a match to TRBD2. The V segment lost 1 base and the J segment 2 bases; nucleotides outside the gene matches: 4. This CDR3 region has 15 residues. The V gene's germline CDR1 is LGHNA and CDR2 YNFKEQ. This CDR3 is CASSQGGRTAYEQYF. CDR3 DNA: TGTGCCAGCAGCCAAGGCGGGAGGACGGCCTACGAGCAGTACTTC.

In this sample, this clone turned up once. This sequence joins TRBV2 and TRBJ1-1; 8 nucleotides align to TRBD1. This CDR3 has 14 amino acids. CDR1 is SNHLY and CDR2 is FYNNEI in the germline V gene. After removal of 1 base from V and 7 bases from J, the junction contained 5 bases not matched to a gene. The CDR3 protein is CASSEVRTGIEAFF. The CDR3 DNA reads TGTGCCAGCAGTGAAGTTAGGACAGGGATTGAAGCTTTCTTT.

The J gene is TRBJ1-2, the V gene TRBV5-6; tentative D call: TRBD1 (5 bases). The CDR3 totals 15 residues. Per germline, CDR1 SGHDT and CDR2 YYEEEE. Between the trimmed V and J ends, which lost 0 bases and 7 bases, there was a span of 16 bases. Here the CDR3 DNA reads TGTGCCAGCAGCTTGGACCTTGGAGGGGCCCGTGGCTACACCTTC. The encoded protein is CASSLDLGGARGYTF. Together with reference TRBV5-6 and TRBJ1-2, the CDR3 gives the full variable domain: DAGVTQSPTHLIKTRGQQVTLRCSPKSGHDTVSWYQQALGQGPQFIFQYYEEEERQRGNFPDRFSGHQFPNYSSELNVNALLLGDSALYLCASSLDLGGARGYTFGSGTRLTVV.

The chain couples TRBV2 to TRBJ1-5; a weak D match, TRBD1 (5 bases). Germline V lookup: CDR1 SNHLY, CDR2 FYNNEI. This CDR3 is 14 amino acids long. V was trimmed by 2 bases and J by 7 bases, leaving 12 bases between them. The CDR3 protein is CASSEQGAAQPQHF. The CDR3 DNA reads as TGTGCCAGCAGTGAACAGGGTGCGGCCCAGCCCCAGCATTTT.

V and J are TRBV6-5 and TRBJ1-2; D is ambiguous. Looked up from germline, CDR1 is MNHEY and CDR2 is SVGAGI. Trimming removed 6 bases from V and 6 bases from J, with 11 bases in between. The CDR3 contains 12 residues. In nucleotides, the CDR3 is TGTGCCAGCAGCGGGTCCCAGCATGGCTACACCTTC. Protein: CASSGSQHGYTF.

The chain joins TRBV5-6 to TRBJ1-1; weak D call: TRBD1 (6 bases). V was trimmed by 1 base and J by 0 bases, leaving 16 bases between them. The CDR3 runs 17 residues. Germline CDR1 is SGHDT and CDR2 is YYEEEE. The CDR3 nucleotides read TGTGCCAGCAGCTTGCTTCCAGGGGCGTCGATGAACACTGAAGCTTTCTTT. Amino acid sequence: CASSLLPGASMNTEAFF.

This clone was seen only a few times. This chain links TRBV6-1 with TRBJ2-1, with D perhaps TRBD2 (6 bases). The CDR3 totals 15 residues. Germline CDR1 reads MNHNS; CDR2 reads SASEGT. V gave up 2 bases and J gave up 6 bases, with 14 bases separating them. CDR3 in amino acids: CASSEIRGRSNEQFF. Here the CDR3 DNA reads TGTGCCAGCAGTGAAATTCGAGGGAGGTCCAATGAGCAGTTCTTC.

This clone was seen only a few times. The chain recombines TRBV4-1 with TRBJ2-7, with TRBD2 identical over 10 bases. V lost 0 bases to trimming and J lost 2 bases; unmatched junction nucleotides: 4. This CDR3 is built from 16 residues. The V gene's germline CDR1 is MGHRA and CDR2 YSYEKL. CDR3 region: CASSQEPSGGPYEQYF. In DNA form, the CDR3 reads TGCGCCAGCAGCCAAGAGCCTAGCGGGGGTCCCTACGAGCAGTACTTC.

CDR3 nucleotides: TGTGCCAGCAGCTTTGAGGATAGCGGGACCTACGAGCAGTACTTC. Its protein product is CASSFEDSGTYEQYF. The chain carries TRBV11-2 and TRBJ2-7, with 8 bases matching TRBD2. Germline loops: CDR1 SGHAT, CDR2 FQNNGV. Unmatched junction bases numbered 6, after V lost 3 bases and J lost 2 bases. The CDR3 spans 15 residues.

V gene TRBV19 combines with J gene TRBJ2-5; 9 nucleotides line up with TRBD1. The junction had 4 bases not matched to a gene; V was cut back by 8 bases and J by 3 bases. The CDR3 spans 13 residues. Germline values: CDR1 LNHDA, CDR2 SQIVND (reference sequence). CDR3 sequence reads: CASGTGQEETQYF. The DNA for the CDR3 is TGTGCCAGTGGGACAGGGCAGGAAGAGACCCAGTACTTC.

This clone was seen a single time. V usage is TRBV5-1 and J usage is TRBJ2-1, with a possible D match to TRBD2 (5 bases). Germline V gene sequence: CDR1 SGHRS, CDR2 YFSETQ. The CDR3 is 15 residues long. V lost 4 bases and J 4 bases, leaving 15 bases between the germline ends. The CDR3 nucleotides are TGCGCCAGCAGCAACCTAGCCACCACTTACAATGAGCAGTTCTTC. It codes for CASSNLATTYNEQFF.

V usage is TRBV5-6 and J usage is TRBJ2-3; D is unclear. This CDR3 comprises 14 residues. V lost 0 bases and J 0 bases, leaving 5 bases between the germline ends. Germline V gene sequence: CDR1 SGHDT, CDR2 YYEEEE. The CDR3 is CASSLETSTDTQYF. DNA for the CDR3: TGTGCCAGCAGCTTGGAAACTAGCACAGATACGCAGTATTTT.

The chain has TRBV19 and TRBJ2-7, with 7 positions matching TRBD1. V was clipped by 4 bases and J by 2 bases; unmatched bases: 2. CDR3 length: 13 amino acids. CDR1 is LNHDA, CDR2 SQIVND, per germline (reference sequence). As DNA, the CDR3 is TGTGCCAGTAGTAGGACAGGACCCTACGAGCAGTACTTC. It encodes CASSRTGPYEQYF.

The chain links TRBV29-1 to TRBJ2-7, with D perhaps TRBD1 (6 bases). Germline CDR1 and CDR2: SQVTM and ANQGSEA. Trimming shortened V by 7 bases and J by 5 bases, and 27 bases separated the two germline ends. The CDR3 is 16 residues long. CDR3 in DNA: TGCAGCGCTCCCCCGGGACAACTCCTATGGATCCACGAGCAGTACTTC. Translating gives CSAPPGQLLWIHEQYF.

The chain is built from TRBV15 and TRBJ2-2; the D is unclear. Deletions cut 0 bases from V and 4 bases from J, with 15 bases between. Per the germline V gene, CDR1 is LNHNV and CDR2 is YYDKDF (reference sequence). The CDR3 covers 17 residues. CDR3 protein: CATSRETTSHSTGELFF. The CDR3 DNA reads TGTGCCACCAGCAGAGAAACTACTTCCCACTCCACCGGGGAGCTGTTTTTT. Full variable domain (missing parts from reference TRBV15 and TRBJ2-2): DAMVIQNPRYQVTQFGKPVTLSCSQTLNHNVMYWYQQKSSQAPKLLFHYYDKDFNNEADTPDNFQSRRPNTSFCFLDIRSPGLGDTAMYLCATSRETTSHSTGELFFGEGSRLTVL.

CDR3 protein: CASSLDRDGDYGYTF. The CDR3 DNA reads as TGTGCCAGCAGTCTGGACAGGGATGGCGATTATGGCTACACCTTC. The genes are TRBV3-1 (or the pseudogene TRBV3-2) and TRBJ1-2; 8 positions agree with TRBD1. From germline, CDR1 is LGHDT and CDR2 YNNKEL (reference sequence). J gave up 5 bases and V 6 bases, and 11 bases lay outside the gene matches. The CDR3 spans 15 residues.

The DNA for the CDR3 is TGTGCCAGCAGACCTGGGACAGGGTTGGGTGAAAAACTGTTTTTT. The encoded protein is CASRPGTGLGEKLFF. This chain connects TRBV6-5 to TRBJ1-4; TRBD1 aligns across 9 bases. With V trimmed by 6 bases and J by 7 bases, 9 bases remained unmatched. The CDR3 is 15 amino acids. The germline gives CDR1 MNHEY, CDR2 SVGAGI.

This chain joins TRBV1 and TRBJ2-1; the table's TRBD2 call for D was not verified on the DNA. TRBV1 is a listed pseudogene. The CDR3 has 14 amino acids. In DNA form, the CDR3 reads TGCACCAGCCGCACCTACGGTAGATACAATGAGCAGTTCTTC. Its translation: CTSRTYGRYNEQFF.

DNA of the CDR3: TGCGCCAGCAGCTTGGCCACCGGACAGTCGGGCACTGAAGCTTTCTTT. It yields the protein CASSLATGQSGTEAFF. The chain recombines TRBV5-1 with TRBJ1-1, with a possible D match to TRBD1 (6 bases). Germline V lookup: CDR1 SGHRS, CDR2 YFSETQ. The CDR3 runs to 16 residues. Trimming pared 0 bases from V and 4 bases from J, leaving 16 bases between.